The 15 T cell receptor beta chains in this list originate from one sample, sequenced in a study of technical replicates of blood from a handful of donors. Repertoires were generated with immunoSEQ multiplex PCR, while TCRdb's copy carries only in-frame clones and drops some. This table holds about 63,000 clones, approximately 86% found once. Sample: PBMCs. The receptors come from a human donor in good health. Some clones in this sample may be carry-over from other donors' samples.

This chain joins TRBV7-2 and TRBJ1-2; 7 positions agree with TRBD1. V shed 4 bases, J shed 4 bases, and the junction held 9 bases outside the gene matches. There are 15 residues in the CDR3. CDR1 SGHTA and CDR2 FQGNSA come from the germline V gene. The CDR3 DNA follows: TGTGCCAGCAGCTCGACAGGGTCGGGAAGCTATGGCTACACCTTC. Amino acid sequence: CASSSTGSGSYGYTF.

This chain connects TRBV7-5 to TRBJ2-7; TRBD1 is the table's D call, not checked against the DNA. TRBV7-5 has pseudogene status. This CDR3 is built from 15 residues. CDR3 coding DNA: TGTGCCAGAAGTCCAAGACAGGGGGCAAGGTACGAGCAGTACTTC. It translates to CARSPRQGARYEQYF.

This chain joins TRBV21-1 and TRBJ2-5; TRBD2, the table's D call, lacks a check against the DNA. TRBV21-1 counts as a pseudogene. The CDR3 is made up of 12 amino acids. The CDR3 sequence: CASPPGGETQYF. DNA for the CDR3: TGTGCCAGCCCCCCGGGGGGAGAGACCCAGTACTTC.

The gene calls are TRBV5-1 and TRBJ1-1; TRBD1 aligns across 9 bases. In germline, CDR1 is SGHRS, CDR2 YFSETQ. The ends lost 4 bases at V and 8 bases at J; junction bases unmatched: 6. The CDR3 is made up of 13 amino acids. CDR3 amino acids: CASSPRQGGEAFF. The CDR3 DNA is TGCGCCAGCAGCCCCCGACAGGGGGGAGAAGCTTTCTTT.

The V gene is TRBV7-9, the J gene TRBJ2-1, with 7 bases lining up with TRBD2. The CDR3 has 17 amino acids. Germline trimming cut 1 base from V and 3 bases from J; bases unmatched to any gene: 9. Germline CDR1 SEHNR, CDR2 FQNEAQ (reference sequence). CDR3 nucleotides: TGTGCCAGCAGCTTAGAGGGAGGGAACTTCCACTACAATGAGCAGTTCTTC. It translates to CASSLEGGNFHYNEQFF. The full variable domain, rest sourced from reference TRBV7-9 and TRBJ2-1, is DTGVSQNPRHKITKRGQNVTFRCDPISEHNRLYWYRQTLGQGPEFLTYFQNEAQLEKSRLLSDRFSAERPKGSFSTLEIQRTEQGDSAMYLCASSLEGGNFHYNEQFFGPGTRLTVL.

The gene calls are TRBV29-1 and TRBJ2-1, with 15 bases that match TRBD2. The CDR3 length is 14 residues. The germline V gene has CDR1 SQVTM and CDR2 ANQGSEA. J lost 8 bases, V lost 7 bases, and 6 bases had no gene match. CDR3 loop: CSASGLAGGDEQFF. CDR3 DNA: TGCAGCGCTTCGGGACTAGCGGGAGGAGATGAGCAGTTCTTC.

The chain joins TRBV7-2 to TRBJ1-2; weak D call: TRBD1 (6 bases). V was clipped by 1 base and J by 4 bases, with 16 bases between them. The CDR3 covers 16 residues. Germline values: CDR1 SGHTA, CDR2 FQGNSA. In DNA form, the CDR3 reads TGTGCCAGCAGCTTAGGGCTAGGGGGGGGATCCTATGGCTACACCTTC. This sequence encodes CASSLGLGGGSYGYTF.

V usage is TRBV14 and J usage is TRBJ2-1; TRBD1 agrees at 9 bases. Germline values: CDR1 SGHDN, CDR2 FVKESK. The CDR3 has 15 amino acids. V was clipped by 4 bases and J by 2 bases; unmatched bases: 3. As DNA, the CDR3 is TGTGCCAGCAGCCTACGGACAGGGGCCTACAATGAGCAGTTCTTC. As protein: CASSLRTGAYNEQFF.

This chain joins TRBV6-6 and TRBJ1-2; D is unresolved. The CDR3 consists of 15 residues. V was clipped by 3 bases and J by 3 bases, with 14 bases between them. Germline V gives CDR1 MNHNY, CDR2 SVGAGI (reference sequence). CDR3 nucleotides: TGTGCCAGCAGTTATGTTCCGGAGAAGTACTATGGCTACACCTTC. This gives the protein CASSYVPEKYYGYTF.

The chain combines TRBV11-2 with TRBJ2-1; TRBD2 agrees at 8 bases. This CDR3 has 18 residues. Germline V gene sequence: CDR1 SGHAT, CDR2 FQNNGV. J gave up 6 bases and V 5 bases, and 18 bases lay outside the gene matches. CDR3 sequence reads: CASSPRGSGTSGGNEQFF. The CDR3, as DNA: TGTGCCAGCAGCCCCCGCGGTAGCGGGACCTCCGGGGGCAATGAGCAGTTCTTC.

CDR3 DNA: TGTGCCAGCAGTCGAAGCGGTACGGGGGAAGCTGGCTACACCTTC. Translation gives CASSRSGTGEAGYTF. The chain carries TRBV6-1 and TRBJ1-2; D is possibly TRBD1 (5 bases). The CDR3 runs 15 residues. Deletions cut 5 bases from V and 7 bases from J, with 20 bases between. Per the germline V gene, CDR1 is MNHNS and CDR2 is SASEGT.

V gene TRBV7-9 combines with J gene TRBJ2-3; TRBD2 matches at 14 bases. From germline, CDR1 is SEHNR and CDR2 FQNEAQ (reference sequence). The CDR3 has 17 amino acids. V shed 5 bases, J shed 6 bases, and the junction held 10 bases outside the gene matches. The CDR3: CASSLTGLAGEGDTQYF. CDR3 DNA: TGTGCCAGCAGCCTAACGGGACTAGCGGGAGAAGGCGATACGCAGTATTTT.

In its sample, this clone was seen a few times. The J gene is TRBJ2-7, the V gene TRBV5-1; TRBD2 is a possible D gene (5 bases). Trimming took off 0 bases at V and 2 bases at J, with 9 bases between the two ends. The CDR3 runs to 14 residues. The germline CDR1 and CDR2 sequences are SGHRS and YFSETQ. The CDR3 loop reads CASSLAGLPYEQYF. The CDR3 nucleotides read TGCGCCAGCAGCTTGGCCGGACTCCCCTACGAGCAGTACTTC.

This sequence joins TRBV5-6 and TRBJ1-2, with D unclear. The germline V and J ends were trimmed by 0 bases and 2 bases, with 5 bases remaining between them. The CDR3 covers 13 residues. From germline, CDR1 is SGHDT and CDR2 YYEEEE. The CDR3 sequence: CASSLGLNYGYTF. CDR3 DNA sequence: TGTGCCAGCAGCTTGGGGCTGAACTATGGCTACACCTTC.

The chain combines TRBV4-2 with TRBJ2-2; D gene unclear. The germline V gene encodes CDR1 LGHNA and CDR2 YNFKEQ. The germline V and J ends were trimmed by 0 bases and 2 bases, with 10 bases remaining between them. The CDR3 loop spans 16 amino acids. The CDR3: CASSQELTANTGELFF. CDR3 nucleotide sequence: TGTGCCAGCAGCCAAGAGCTCACAGCTAACACCGGGGAGCTGTTTTTT.